The clone carrying this T cell receptor beta chain was found a few times. The antigen is unknown. This sample was included in a study of T-cell memory formation after mild COVID-19. Study-wide findings and caveats: Clones contracting over day 15 to 85 were CD4/CD8 balanced, with later expanders leaning CD4+.

With constant-segment primers, 5'RACE yielded cDNA libraries of TCR alpha and TCR beta that carried sample barcodes and UMIs. TCRdb fed the 5' RACE reads into MiXCR, producing one record per CDR3 protein. The repertoire holds 270,000 or so distinct CDR3 sequences, with roughly 17% as singletons. The CDR3 has 13 residues. V lost 5 bases to trimming and J lost 8 bases, with 17 bases between them. Germline loops: CDR1 DFQATT, CDR2 SNEGSKA (reference sequence). The TCR was taken from a man aged 18 to 29 who had mild COVID-19 (a few samples of this study predate the infection). Cell type and time point are not known. Sequencing was carried out using PBMCs or a T cell subset sorted from them (not recorded which). The chain joins TRBV20-1 to TRBJ2-3; the D gene could be TRBD1 or TRBD2 (7 bases each). The CDR3 DNA follows: TGCAGTGCTCCAAGGCAGGGGGGGACTACGCAGTATTTT. Encoded protein: CSAPRQGGTTQYF.